These 27 T cell receptor beta chains came from one sample sequenced in a study of post-analysis software for immune sequencing data. The antigens of these receptors remain unknown. The TCR beta cDNA libraries carried unique molecular identifiers. TCRdb used MiXCR to reprocess the PCR reads, holding one entry per CDR3 protein. The data hold roughly 800,000 distinct CDR3 sequences, with 35% to 55% observed a single time. Regarding the study as a whole: TRBV5-6, TRBV5-1 and TRBV20-1 were among roughly 5 TRBV segments more frequent in patients than controls.

Sequencing was performed on blood. These receptors all stem from a girl under 18 with multiple sclerosis.

The rearrangement links TRBV12-3 or TRBV12-4 to TRBJ2-1, with 7 bases identical to TRBD2. The CDR3 spans 15 residues. The V gene end was trimmed by 6 bases and the J gene end by 1 base; junction bases not matched to a gene: 6. This CDR3 is CASSPSGESYNEQFF. CDR3 DNA: TGTGCCAGCAGCCCTAGCGGAGAATCCTACAATGAGCAGTTCTTC.

The rearrangement joins TRBV11-2 to TRBJ2-5, with 7 bases lining up with TRBD1. CDR1 is SGHAT and CDR2 is FQNNGV in the germline V gene. Trimming removed 3 bases from V and 6 bases from J; junction bases left unmatched: 4. The CDR3 spans 13 residues. DNA of the CDR3: TGTGCCAGCAGCTTCGACAGGGTCAAGACCCAGTACTTC. It codes for CASSFDRVKTQYF.

This clonotype occurred once. The rearrangement joins TRBV7-2 to TRBJ2-1; perhaps TRBD2 as D (6 bases). The CDR3 is made up of 15 amino acids. CDR1 and CDR2 (germline): SGHTA, FQGNSA. V lost 5 bases and J lost 2, with 13 bases in between. CDR3 nucleotide sequence: TGTGCCAGCAGCCCCGTAGCGGACACCTACAATGAGCAGTTCTTC. This codes for CASSPVADTYNEQFF. The variable domain in full, completed from reference TRBV7-2 and TRBJ2-1, reads GAGVSQSPSNKVTEKGKDVELRCDPISGHTALYWYRQSLGQGLEFLIYFQGNSAPDKSGLPSDRFSAERTGGSVSTLTIQRTQQEDSAVYLCASSPVADTYNEQFFGPGTRLTVL.

This clonotype turned up a few times. V usage is TRBV10-3 and J usage is TRBJ2-4, with D perhaps being TRBD1 or TRBD2 (5 bases each). The V end was cut by 6 bases, the J end by 6 bases, with 15 bases between. Germline CDR1 reads ENHRY; CDR2 reads SYGVKD. The CDR3 consists of 14 residues. The CDR3 is CAIREDIGGNIQYF. The CDR3 DNA follows: TGTGCCATCAGGGAAGACATTGGGGGAAACATTCAGTACTTC.

The J gene is TRBJ2-5, the V gene TRBV6-2 or TRBV6-3; 9 bases are shared with TRBD2. The J call is doubtful: the DNA matches TRBJ2-7 better. The length of the CDR3 is 17 residues. Germline assignment: CDR1 MNHEY and CDR2 SVGEGT. The DNA for the CDR3 is TGTGCCAGCAGTTACTCGAAGGCGGGAGGGAGGCTATACGAGCAGTACTTC. It is translated as CASSYSKAGGRLYEQYF.

The CDR3 sequence is CSAGGTGNTEAFF. The CDR3, as DNA: TGCAGTGCTGGAGGGACAGGGAACACTGAAGCTTTCTTT. The genes are TRBV20-1 and TRBJ1-1; 8 bases align to TRBD1. The CDR3 has 13 amino acids. J gave up 1 base and V 5 bases, and 3 bases lay outside the gene matches. Germline values: CDR1 DFQATT, CDR2 SNEGSKA (reference sequence).

This chain connects TRBV20-1 to TRBJ2-7; 14 bases fit TRBD2. This CDR3 spans 16 amino acids. The ends lost 6 bases at V and 2 bases at J; junction bases unmatched: 9. From germline, CDR1 is DFQATT and CDR2 SNEGSKA (reference sequence). CDR3 protein: CSASGLAGARPYEQYF. CDR3 DNA sequence: TGCAGTGCGTCGGGACTAGCGGGAGCACGCCCCTACGAGCAGTACTTC.

This clonotype was counted only a few times. The chain links TRBV13 to TRBJ2-4; D is unresolved. The CDR3 runs to 12 residues. The germline V and J ends were trimmed by 8 bases and 5 bases, with 10 bases remaining between them. CDR1 is PRHDT, CDR2 FYEKMQ, per germline (reference sequence). This CDR3 reads CASGSSQNIQYF. The CDR3 coding sequence is TGTGCCAGCGGGTCTTCTCAAAACATTCAGTACTTC. The full variable domain, completed using reference TRBV13 and TRBJ2-4, is AAGVIQSPRHLIKEKRETATLKCYPIPRHDTVYWYQQGPGQDPQFLISFYEKMQSDKGSIPDRFSAQQFSDYHSELNMSSLELGDSALYFCASGSSQNIQYFGAGTRLSVL.

The V and J genes are TRBV7-9 and TRBJ2-1; TRBD1 matches 8 bases. V lost 5 bases to trimming and J lost 7 bases; unmatched junction nucleotides: 7. The CDR3 has 14 amino acids. Germline values: CDR1 SEHNR, CDR2 FQNEAQ (reference sequence). Here the CDR3 reads CASSPRQGWNEQFF. CDR3 DNA sequence: TGTGCCAGCAGCCCCCGACAGGGGTGGAATGAGCAGTTCTTC. The full variable domain, in which reference TRBV7-9 and TRBJ2-1 provide the parts outside the CDR3, is DTGVSQNPRHKITKRGQNVTFRCDPISEHNRLYWYRQTLGQGPEFLTYFQNEAQLEKSRLLSDRFSAERPKGSFSTLEIQRTEQGDSAMYLCASSPRQGWNEQFFGPGTRLTVL.

The rearrangement links TRBV15 to TRBJ2-7; unclear D gene. The CDR3 runs 17 residues. Trimming took 0 bases from V and 5 from J, leaving 20 bases between them. Germline V gene lookup returns CDR1 LNHNV and CDR2 YYDKDF (reference sequence). This CDR3 is CATSRDLGQARNHEQYF. CDR3 DNA: TGTGCCACCAGCAGAGATCTAGGTCAGGCTCGAAACCACGAGCAGTACTTC.

The rearrangement uses TRBV11-2 and TRBJ2-1, with 9 nucleotides matching TRBD1. Looked up from germline, CDR1 is SGHAT and CDR2 is FQNNGV. J lost 8 bases, V lost 5 bases, and 10 bases had no gene match. This CDR3 comprises 15 residues. The CDR3 loop is CASSLGTGIGDEQFF. The CDR3 DNA reads TGTGCCAGCAGCCTAGGGACAGGGATTGGGGATGAGCAGTTCTTC.

This clonotype showed up just a few times. This chain links TRBV11-2 with TRBJ2-5; 12 nucleotides line up with TRBD2. After removal of 3 bases from V and 4 bases from J, the junction contained 6 bases not matched to a gene. This CDR3 region has 16 residues. CDR1 and CDR2 (germline): SGHAT, FQNNGV. The DNA for the CDR3 is TGTGCCAGCAGCTTGCTACTAGCGGGAGGTTTAGAGACCCAGTACTTC. Its translation: CASSLLLAGGLETQYF.

The V call is TRBV5-1, the J call TRBJ2-1; 12 nucleotides line up with TRBD2. This CDR3 contains 14 residues. V lost 6 bases and J lost 9; bases outside the gene matches: 7. Germline V CDR1 and CDR2: SGHRS, YFSETQ. This CDR3 reads CASNAGTSGSEQFF. CDR3 in DNA: TGCGCCAGCAACGCCGGGACTAGCGGGTCTGAGCAGTTCTTC. Supplemented by reference TRBV5-1 and TRBJ2-1, the full variable domain reads KAGVTQTPRYLIKTRGQQVTLSCSPISGHRSVSWYQQTPGQGLQFLFEYFSETQRNKGNFPGRFSGRQFSNSRSEMNVSTLELGDSALYLCASNAGTSGSEQFFGPGTRLTVL.

CDR3 in amino acids: CASSLLGGGPTGEQFF. CDR3 DNA sequence: TGTGCCAGCAGCTTACTGGGGGGAGGGCCGACAGGTGAGCAGTTCTTC. The chain employs TRBV7-8 and TRBJ2-1, with D maybe TRBD2 (7 bases). V lost 2 bases, J lost 9 bases, and 20 bases lay in between. The germline gives CDR1 SGHVS, CDR2 FQNEAQ. CDR3 length: 16 amino acids. Combining the CDR3 with reference TRBV7-8 and TRBJ2-1 gives the whole variable domain GAGVSQSPRYKVAKRGQDVALRCDPISGHVSLFWYQQALGQGPEFLTYFQNEAQLDKSGLPSDRFFAERPEGSVSTLKIQRTQQEDSAVYLCASSLLGGGPTGEQFFGPGTRLTVL.

The chain carries TRBV5-4 and TRBJ2-7, with 7 bases aligning to TRBD2. This CDR3 contains 15 residues. J was trimmed by 6 bases and V by 4 bases; bases with no gene match: 13. Germline V gene data show CDR1 as SGHNT and CDR2 as YYREEE (reference sequence). The CDR3, as DNA: TGTGCCAGCAGCCCAGCGGCGGGAGCCTTCTCCGAGCAGTACTTC. It yields the protein CASSPAAGAFSEQYF.

In its sample, this clonotype was seen a few times. V usage is TRBV5-1 and J usage is TRBJ2-4; possible D gene TRBD2, 6 bases. Germline V lookup: CDR1 SGHRS, CDR2 YFSETQ. Trimming removed 5 bases at V and 0 bases at J, with 15 bases between. This CDR3 spans 16 amino acids. CDR3 sequence reads: CASSSGAGEAKNIQYF. CDR3 sequence (DNA): TGCGCCAGCAGTAGCGGAGCGGGTGAAGCCAAAAACATTCAGTACTTC.

The chain recombines TRBV27 with TRBJ1-2; perhaps TRBD1 as D (5 bases). CDR3 size: 16 residues. V lost 5 bases to trimming and J lost 3 bases, with 19 bases between them. Germline CDR1 reads MNHEY; CDR2 reads SMNVEV (reference sequence). Written as DNA, the CDR3 is TGTGCCAGCAGTCCCCTGGGGGGGAATCCCTACTATGGCTACACCTTC. Its translation is CASSPLGGNPYYGYTF.

The table lists this clonotype with a few counts. The chain joins TRBV10-3 to TRBJ1-2, with D tentatively TRBD1 (5 bases). The CDR3 length is 15 residues. Germline V gives CDR1 ENHRY, CDR2 SYGVKD. V was clipped by 0 bases and J by 6 bases, with 14 bases between them. The CDR3 sequence is CAISESADGGHGYTF. CDR3 nucleotide sequence: TGTGCCATCAGTGAGTCCGCTGACGGGGGACATGGCTACACCTTC.

The V gene is TRBV6-1, the J gene TRBJ2-1; D may be TRBD2 (5 bases). The CDR3 totals 17 residues. Germline V lookup: CDR1 MNHNS, CDR2 SASEGT. V was shortened by 3 bases and J by 0 bases, with 15 bases between the two germline ends. CDR3 amino acids: CASSDKGSVSSYNEQFF. CDR3 nucleotides: TGTGCCAGCAGTGATAAGGGTAGCGTGAGCTCCTACAATGAGCAGTTCTTC.

The chain carries TRBV5-1 and TRBJ2-5; D is uncertain. Trimming took 3 bases from V and 9 from J, leaving 21 bases between them. This CDR3 spans 15 amino acids. Germline V CDR1 and CDR2: SGHRS, YFSETQ. The CDR3 DNA reads as TGCGCCAGCAGCTACTTCGATGACGACCGTTTGGCCCAGTACTTC. It yields the protein CASSYFDDDRLAQYF.

The chain couples TRBV29-1 to TRBJ2-5; 11 bases match TRBD2. Trimming at V came to 6 bases and at J to 4 bases, leaving 10 bases not matched to a gene. CDR3 size: 15 residues. Germline CDR1 reads SQVTM; CDR2 reads ANQGSEA. The CDR3 spells CSVGRGLAAPETQYF. In DNA, the CDR3 is TGCAGCGTCGGAAGGGGACTAGCGGCCCCAGAGACCCAGTACTTC.

Comments on this clonotype: The junction departs from the called germline gene at one end, perhaps through a read error. CDR3 amino acids: CASSLSSSYNSPLHF. The CDR3 region has the DNA TGTGCCAGCAGCTTATCAAGCTCCTATAATTCACCCCTCCACTTT. V gene TRBV27 combines with J gene TRBJ1-6, with D unclear. Looked up from germline, CDR1 is MNHEY and CDR2 is SMNVEV (reference sequence). The CDR3 has 15 amino acids.

There are a few counts of this clonotype. The V and J genes are TRBV6-5 and TRBJ2-5; no definite D call. Judging by the DNA end, TRBJ2-7 fits better; the J call may be wrong. The CDR3 is 8 residues long. In germline, CDR1 is MNHEY, CDR2 SVGAGI. This chain's CDR3 is CALYEQYF. CDR3 nucleotides: TGTGCCCTCTACGAGCAGTACTTC.

The gene calls are TRBV11-2 and TRBJ2-4; D possibly corresponds to TRBD1 (5 bases). The CDR3 is 15 residues long. Germline V CDR1 and CDR2: SGHAT, FQNNGV. Trimming cost V 5 bases and J 9 bases, with 20 bases left between them. The CDR3: CASSPTWGTRSIQYF. The CDR3 DNA sequence: TGTGCCAGCAGCCCGACCTGGGGCACCAGGAGCATTCAGTACTTC.

This clonotype appeared a few times. The CDR3 sequence: CASSQQDRFQETQYF. The DNA for the CDR3 is TGTGCCAGCAGCCAACAGGACAGGTTCCAAGAGACCCAGTACTTC. The chain combines TRBV3-1 with TRBJ2-5; 7 positions match TRBD1. V trimming: 2 bases; J trimming: 1 base; junction bases outside the gene matches: 4. The CDR3 is made up of 15 amino acids. Per germline, CDR1 LGHDT and CDR2 YNNKEL (reference sequence).

This clonotype has just one count. The rearrangement uses TRBV20-1 and TRBJ2-1; 10 nucleotides line up with TRBD2. The better agreement between TRBJ2-7 and the DNA end casts doubt on the J call. CDR1 and CDR2 from the germline V gene are DFQATT and SNEGSKA (reference sequence). The CDR3 sequence is 18 residues long. The DNA for the CDR3 is TGCAGTGCTAGAGATCAGGATTCTTGGGTTAGCGGGAGGAATGAGCAGTACTTC. It encodes CSARDQDSWVSGRNEQYF.

J is TRBJ2-1 and V is TRBV12-3 or TRBV12-4; 7 bases fit TRBD2. V was clipped by 4 bases and J by 5 bases; unmatched bases: 8. The CDR3 is 15 amino acids. The CDR3 coding sequence is TGTGCCAGCAGTTCGTGGGCGGGAGTCAACAATGAGCAGTTCTTC. Protein sequence: CASSSWAGVNNEQFF.